This TCR beta chain was retrieved from a study of cytomegalovirus exposure and HLA in healthy donors. The overall study: Of several hundred genotyped donors, about 81% clustered with self-reported Caucasian donors.

When sampled, the donors appeared nominally healthy, though they likely had unrecorded immune exposures. Primers for the PCR totalled 60 Vbeta and 13 Jbeta. Authors' data handling: Roughly 9.9 million shared chains were among the approximately 87 million unique TCR beta chains that a later analysis counted. Measured with immunoSEQ multiplex PCR; TCRdb has only the in-frame clones, and not every one. V, J and clone size are taken as reported in that table, and D and trimming were inferred from the DNA itself. The sample has some 150,000 clones, approximately 78% seen once. The source is a man younger than 35 in good health and CMV-seropositive. The sequenced material came from PBMCs.

The DNA of the CDR3 is TGTGCCAGCAGCTTAACGGGGGGTCCCACAGATACGCAGTATTTT. Protein product: CASSLTGGPTDTQYF. This rearrangement joins TRBV7-3 to TRBJ2-3; the D gene is possibly TRBD2 (6 bases). V was pared by 0 bases and J by 2 bases, with 9 bases between. The germline CDR1 and CDR2 sequences are SGHTA and FQGTGA. The CDR3 has 15 residues.